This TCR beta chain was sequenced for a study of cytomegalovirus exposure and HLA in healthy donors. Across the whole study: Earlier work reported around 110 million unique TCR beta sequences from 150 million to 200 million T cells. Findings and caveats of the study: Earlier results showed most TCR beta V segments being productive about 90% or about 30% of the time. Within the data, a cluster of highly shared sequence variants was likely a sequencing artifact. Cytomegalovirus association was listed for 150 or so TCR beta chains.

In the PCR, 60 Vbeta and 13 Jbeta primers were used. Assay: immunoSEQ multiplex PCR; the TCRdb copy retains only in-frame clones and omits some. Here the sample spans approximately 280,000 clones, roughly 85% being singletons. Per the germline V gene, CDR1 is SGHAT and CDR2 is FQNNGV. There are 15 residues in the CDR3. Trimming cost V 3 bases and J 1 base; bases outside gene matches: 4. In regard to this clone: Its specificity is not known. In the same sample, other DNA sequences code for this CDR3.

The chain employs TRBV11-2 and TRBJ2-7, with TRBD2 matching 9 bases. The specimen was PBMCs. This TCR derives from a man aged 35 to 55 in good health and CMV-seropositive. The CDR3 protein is CASSLAGGPSYEQYF. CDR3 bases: TGTGCCAGCAGCTTGGCGGGAGGGCCGTCCTACGAGCAGTACTTC.